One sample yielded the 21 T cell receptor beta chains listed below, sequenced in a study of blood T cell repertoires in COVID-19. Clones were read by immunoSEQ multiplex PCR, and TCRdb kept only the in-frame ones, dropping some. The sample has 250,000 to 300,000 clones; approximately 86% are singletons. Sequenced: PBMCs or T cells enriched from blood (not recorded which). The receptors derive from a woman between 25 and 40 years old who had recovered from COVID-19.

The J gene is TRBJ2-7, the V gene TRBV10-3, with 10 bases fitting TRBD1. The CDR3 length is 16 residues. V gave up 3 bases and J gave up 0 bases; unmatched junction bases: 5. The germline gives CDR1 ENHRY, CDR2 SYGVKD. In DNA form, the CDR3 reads TGTGCCATCAGTGATGGGGACAGGGGATTCTCCTACGAGCAGTACTTC. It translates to CAISDGDRGFSYEQYF.

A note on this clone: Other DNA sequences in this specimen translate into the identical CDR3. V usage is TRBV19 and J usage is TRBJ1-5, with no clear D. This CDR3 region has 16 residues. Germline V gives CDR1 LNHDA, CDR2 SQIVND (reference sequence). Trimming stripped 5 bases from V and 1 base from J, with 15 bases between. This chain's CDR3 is CASSESEAGSNQPQHF. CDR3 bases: TGTGCCAGTAGTGAAAGTGAAGCGGGCAGCAATCAGCCCCAGCATTTT.

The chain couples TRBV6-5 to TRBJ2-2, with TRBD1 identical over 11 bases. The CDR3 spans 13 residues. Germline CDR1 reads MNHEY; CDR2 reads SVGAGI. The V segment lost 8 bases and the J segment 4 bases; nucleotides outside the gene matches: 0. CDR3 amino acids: CASGTGGTGELFF. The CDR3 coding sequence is TGTGCCAGCGGGACAGGGGGCACCGGGGAGCTGTTTTTT.

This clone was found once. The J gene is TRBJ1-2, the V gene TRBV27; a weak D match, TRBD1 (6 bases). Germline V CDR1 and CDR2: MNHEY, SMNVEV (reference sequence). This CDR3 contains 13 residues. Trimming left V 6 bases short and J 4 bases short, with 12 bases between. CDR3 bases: TGTGCCAGCAGCCCCGACAGGCGCTATGGCTACACCTTC. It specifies CASSPDRRYGYTF.

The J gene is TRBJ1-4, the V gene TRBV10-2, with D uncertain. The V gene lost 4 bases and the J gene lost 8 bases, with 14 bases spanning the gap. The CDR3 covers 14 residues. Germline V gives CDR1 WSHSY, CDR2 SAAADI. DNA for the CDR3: TGCGCCAGCAGTGCTGGGGAGAGTACCGAAAAACTGTTTTTT. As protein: CASSAGESTEKLFF.

CDR3 coding DNA: TGCGCCAGCAGCCAATTTTGGTCGGGAGAGGAGTCCTACGAGCAGTACTTC. This translates into CASSQFWSGEESYEQYF. The chain links TRBV4-1 to TRBJ2-7; D might be TRBD2 (6 bases). V dropped 2 bases and J dropped 1 base, with 18 bases sitting between them. Germline lookup yields CDR1 MGHRA and CDR2 YSYEKL. The CDR3 consists of 17 residues.

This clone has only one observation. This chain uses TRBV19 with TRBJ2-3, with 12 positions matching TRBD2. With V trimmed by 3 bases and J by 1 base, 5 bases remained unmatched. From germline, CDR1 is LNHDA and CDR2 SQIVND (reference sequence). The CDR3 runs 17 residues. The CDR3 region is CASSIPGLAGRTDTQYF. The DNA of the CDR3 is TGTGCCAGTAGTATCCCGGGACTAGCGGGCCGCACAGATACGCAGTATTTT.

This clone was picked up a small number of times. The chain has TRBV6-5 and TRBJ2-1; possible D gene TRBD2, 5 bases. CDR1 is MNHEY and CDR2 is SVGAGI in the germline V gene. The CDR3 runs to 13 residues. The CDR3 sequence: CATRRPPQFGQFF. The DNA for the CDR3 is TGTGCGACCCGGAGGCCCCCCCAATTCGGGCAGTTCTTC.

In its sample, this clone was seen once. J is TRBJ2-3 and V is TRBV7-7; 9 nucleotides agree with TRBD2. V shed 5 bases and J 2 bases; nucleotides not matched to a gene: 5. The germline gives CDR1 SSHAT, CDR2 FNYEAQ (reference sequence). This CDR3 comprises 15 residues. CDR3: CASSVASGTTDTQYF. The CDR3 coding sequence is TGTGCCAGCAGCGTTGCTAGCGGGACCACAGATACGCAGTATTTT. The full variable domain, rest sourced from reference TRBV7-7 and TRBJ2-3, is GAGVSQSPRYKVTKRGQDVTLRCDPISSHATLYWYQQALGQGPEFLTYFNYEAQPDKSGLPSDRFSAERPEGSISTLTIQRTEQRDSAMYRCASSVASGTTDTQYFGPGTRLTVL.

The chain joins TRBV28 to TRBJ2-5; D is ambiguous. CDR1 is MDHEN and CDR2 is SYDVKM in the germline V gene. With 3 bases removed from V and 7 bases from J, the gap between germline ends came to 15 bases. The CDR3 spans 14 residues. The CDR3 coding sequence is TGTGCCAGCAGTTTGGCCACCCTTTGGAGGACCCAGTACTTC. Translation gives CASSLATLWRTQYF.

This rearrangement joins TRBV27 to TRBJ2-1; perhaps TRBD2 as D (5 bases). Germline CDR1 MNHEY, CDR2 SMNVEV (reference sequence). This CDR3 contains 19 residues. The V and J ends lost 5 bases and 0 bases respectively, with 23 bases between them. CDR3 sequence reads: CASSRWAVEEGSSYNEQFF. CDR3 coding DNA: TGTGCCAGCAGTCGTTGGGCGGTCGAGGAAGGGAGCTCCTACAATGAGCAGTTCTTC.

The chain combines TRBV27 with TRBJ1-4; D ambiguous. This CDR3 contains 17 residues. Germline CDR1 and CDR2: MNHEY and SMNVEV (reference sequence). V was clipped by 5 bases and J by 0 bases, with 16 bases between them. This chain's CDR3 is CASSPFPIRATNEKLFF. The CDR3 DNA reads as TGTGCCAGCAGTCCATTCCCTATACGGGCAACTAATGAAAAACTGTTTTTT.

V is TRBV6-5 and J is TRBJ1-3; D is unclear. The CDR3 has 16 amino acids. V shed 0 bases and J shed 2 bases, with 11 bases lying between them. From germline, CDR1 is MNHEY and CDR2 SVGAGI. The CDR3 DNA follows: TGTGCCAGCAGTTACTCTGAGGAATCTGCTGGAAACACCATATATTTT. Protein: CASSYSEESAGNTIYF.

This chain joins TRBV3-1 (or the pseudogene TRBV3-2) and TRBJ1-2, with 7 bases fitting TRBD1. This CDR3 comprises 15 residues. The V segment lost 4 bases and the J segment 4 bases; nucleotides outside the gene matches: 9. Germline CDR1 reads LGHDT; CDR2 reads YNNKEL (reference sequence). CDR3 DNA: TGTGCCAGCAGCCGGAGGGGGCAGGGCCTCTATGGCTACACCTTC. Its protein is CASSRRGQGLYGYTF.

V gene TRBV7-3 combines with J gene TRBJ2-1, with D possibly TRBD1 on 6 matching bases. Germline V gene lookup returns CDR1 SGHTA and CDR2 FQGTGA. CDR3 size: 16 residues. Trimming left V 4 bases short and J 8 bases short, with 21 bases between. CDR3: CASSSDPPGTLHEQFF. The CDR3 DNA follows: TGTGCCAGCAGCTCCGACCCCCCCGGGACACTCCATGAGCAGTTCTTC.

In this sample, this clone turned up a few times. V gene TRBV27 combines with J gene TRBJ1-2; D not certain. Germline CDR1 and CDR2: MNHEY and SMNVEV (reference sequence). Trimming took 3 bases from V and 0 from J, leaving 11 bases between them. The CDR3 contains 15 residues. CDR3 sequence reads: CASSFGPGTNYGYTF. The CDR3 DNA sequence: TGTGCCAGCAGTTTTGGACCGGGGACTAACTATGGCTACACCTTC.

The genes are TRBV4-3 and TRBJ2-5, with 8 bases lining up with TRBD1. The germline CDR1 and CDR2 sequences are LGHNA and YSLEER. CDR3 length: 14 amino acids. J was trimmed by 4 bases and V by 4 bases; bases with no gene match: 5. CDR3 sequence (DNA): TGCGCCAGCAGCCCTCAGGGGGCCGGAGAGACCCAGTACTTC. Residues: CASSPQGAGETQYF.

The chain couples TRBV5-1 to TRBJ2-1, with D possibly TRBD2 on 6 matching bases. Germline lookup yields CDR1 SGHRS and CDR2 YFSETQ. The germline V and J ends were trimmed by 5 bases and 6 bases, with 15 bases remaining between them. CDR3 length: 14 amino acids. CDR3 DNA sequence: TGCGCCAGCAGAGGCGGGAAGACCGTCAATGAGCAGTTCTTC. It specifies CASRGGKTVNEQFF.

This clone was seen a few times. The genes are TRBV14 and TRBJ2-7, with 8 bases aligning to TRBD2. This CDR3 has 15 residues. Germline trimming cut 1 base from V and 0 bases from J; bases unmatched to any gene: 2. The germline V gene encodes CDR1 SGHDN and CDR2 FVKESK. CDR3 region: CASSQVGLGSYEQYF. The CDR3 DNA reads TGTGCCAGCAGCCAAGTGGGACTAGGCTCCTACGAGCAGTACTTC.

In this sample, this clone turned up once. The CDR3 sequence: CASSLGGTGAYNEQFF. The CDR3 DNA sequence: TGTGCCAGCAGCTTAGGGGGGACAGGGGCCTACAATGAGCAGTTCTTC. V gene TRBV7-8 combines with J gene TRBJ2-1; TRBD1 agrees at 10 bases. Trimming at V came to 1 base and at J to 2 bases, leaving 2 bases not matched to a gene. This CDR3 spans 16 amino acids. Germline CDR1 is SGHVS and CDR2 is FQNEAQ.

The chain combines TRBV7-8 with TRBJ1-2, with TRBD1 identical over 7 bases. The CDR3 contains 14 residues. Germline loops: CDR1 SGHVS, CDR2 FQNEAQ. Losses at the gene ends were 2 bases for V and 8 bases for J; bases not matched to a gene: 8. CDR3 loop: CASSLHEGAEGYTF. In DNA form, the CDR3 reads TGTGCCAGCAGCTTACACGAGGGGGCGGAAGGCTACACCTTC.